This T cell receptor beta chain is drawn from a study of monozygotic twins with inflammatory bowel disease. TCRdb reanalyzed the 5' RACE reads and collapses them to one entry per CDR3 protein, without DNA. Its listing shows about 450,000 distinct CDR3 sequences. The receptor was derived from a human donor with ulcerative colitis or Crohn's disease, or a healthy co-twin of an affected twin (not recorded which). The sequenced sample consisted of blood.

CDR3 amino acids: CAAMGSTDTQYF. The genes are TRBV12-3 or TRBV12-4 and TRBJ2-3. This CDR3 is built from 12 residues.